One TCR beta chain is described in this entry. Antigen unknown. Germline and junction disagree at one end, which may indicate a read error. This record belongs to a study of T cells in Graves' hyperthyroidism and ophthalmopathy. Regarding the study as a whole: Most expanded thyroid clonotypes above 0.001 also appeared in blood.

RNA transcripts yielded amplified TCR beta CDR3 regions. HTBI primers were employed in a first-round RT-PCR of the TCR CDR3. Each CDR3 protein is one row after TCRdb ran MiXCR on the multiplex PCR reads. The data contain under 650,000 distinct CDR3 sequences, 15% to 20% of them singletons. Germline CDR1 and CDR2: SEHNR and FQNEAQ (reference sequence). The CDR3 spans 12 residues. The TCR sequence derives from a woman younger than 45 with Graves' hyperthyroidism. This chain connects TRBV7-9 to TRBJ2-3; D perhaps matches TRBD1 (5 bases). Input material: blood. DNA for the CDR3: TGCGCCAGCAGCCAATATACAGGTACGCAGTATTTT. The encoded protein is CASSQYTGTQYF.